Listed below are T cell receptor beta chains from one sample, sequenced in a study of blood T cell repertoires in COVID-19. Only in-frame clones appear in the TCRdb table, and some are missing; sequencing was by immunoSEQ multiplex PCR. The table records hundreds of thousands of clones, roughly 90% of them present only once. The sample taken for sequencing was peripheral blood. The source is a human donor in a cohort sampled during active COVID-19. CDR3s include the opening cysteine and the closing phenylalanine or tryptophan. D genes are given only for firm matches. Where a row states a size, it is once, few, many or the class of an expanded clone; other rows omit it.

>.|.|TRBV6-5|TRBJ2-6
TGTGCCAGCACTGTTTCTGGGGCCAACGTCCTGACTTTC
CASTVSGANVLTF
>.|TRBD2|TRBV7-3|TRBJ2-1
TGTGCCAGCAGCCCAGGGGCGGGACTAGCGGGATTAGTGATCGAGAATGAGCAGTTCTTC
CASSPGAGLAGLVIENEQFF
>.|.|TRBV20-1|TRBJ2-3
TGCAGTGCTACCCGGACAGATACGCAGTATTTT
CSATRTDTQYF
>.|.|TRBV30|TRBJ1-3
TGTGCCTGGACTGCAGGGAACTCTGGAAACACCATATATTTT
CAWTAGNSGNTIYF
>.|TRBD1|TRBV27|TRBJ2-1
TGTGCCAGCAGTCCTGGGACAGGGTTCTTCAATGAGCAGTTCTTC
CASSPGTGFFNEQFF
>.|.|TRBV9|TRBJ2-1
TGTGCCAGCAGCGTAGCAGTAGCTTCCTACAATGAGCAGTTCTTC
CASSVAVASYNEQFF
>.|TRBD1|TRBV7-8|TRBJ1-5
TGTGCCAGCAGCTTAATCCGACAGGGGGCGGGAAGTCAGCCCCAGCATTTT
CASSLIRQGAGSQPQHF
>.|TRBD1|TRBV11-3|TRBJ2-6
TGTGCCAGCAGCGAGACGCGACAGGGCGGCGTCCTGACTTTC
CASSETRQGGVLTF
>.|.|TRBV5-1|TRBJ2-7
TGCGCCAGCAGCTTTTTAACGGGGGACTCCTACGAGCAGTACTTC
CASSFLTGDSYEQYF
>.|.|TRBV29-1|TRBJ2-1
TGCAGCGTTGAACCGGTATACAATGAGCAGTTCTTC
CSVEPVYNEQFF
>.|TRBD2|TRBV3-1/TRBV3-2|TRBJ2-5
TGTGCCAGCAGCGAAGGGACTAGCGGGGAAGAGACCCAGTACTTC
CASSEGTSGEETQYF
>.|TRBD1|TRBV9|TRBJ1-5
TGTGCCAGCGGAGCCGGGACAGGGATCGTGGGCAATCAGCCCCAGCATTTT
CASGAGTGIVGNQPQHF
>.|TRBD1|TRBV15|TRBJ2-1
TGTGCCACCAGCTCCCTAGGACAGGGTCGATACAATGAGCAGTTCTTC
CATSSLGQGRYNEQFF
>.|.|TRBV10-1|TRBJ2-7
TGCGCCAGCAGTGATTTAAGGGGAAGGGGCAACGAGCAGTACTTC
CASSDLRGRGNEQYF
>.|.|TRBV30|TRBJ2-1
TGTGCCTGGACCATAACCCCGAGCGTGGGTCCGGTCTTC
CAWTITPSVGPVF
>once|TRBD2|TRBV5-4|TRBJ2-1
TGTGCCAGCAGCTCCCCCGGACTAGCGAATTCAAATGAGCAGTTCTTC
CASSSPGLANSNEQFF
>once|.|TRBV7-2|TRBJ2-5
TGTGCCAGCAGCTTAGGGACTAAAGAGACCCAGTACTTC
CASSLGTKETQYF
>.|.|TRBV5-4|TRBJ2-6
TGTGCCAGCAGGCAACAGGGTCCTGGGGCCAACGTCCTGACTTTC
CASRQQGPGANVLTF
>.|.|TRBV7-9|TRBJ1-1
TGTGCCAGCAGCCCCCTGCTGGTCAGTAACACTGAAGCTTTCTTT
CASSPLLVSNTEAFF
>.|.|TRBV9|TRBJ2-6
TGTGCCAGCAGCGTAGGGGCAGCCTCTGGGGCCAACGTCCTGACTTTC
CASSVGAASGANVLTF
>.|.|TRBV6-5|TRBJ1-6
TGTGCCAGCAGTCTGAGGGGGGGGAATTCACCCCTCCACTTT
CASSLRGGNSPLHF
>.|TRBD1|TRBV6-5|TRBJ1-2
TGTGCCAGCAGTATTCTACAGGGGGAACAGGGCTACACCTTC
CASSILQGEQGYTF
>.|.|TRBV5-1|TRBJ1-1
TGCGCCAGCAGCTTTACCAGGGACACTGAAGCTTTCTTT
CASSFTRDTEAFF
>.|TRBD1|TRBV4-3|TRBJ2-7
TGCGCCAGCAGCCACCCCCGGGACAGGAAGAATACCTACGAGCAGTACTTC
CASSHPRDRKNTYEQYF
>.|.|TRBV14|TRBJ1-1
TGTGCCAGCAGCCAAGATTTACCAGGATCGAACACTGAAGCTTTCTTT
CASSQDLPGSNTEAFF
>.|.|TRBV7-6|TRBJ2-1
TGTGCCAGCAGCCTACAGGTTGCCTACAATGAGCAGTTCTTC
CASSLQVAYNEQFF
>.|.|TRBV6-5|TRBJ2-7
TGTGCCACCGAAGACAGATTCTCCTACGAGCAGTACTTC
CATEDRFSYEQYF
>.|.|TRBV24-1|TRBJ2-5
TGTGCCACCAGTGAAAAATCGGGGGTAGGAGAGACCCAGTACTTC
CATSEKSGVGETQYF
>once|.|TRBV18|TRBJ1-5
TGTGCCAGCTCGCGAGAACCGATATCGATCCGGGTCCCAGAGGTGACCCAGCATTTT
CASSREPISIRVPEVTQHF
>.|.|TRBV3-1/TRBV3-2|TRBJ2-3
TGTGCCAGCAGCCAAGGAGCTAGCACAGATACGCAGTATTTT
CASSQGASTDTQYF
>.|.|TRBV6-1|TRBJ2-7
TGTGCCAGCAGTGAAGCCTCCAGGGGCTCGTACGAGCAGTACTTC
CASSEASRGSYEQYF
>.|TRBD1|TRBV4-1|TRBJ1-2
TGCGCCAGCAGCCAAGATGAATGGACAGGGGACTATGGCTACACCTTC
CASSQDEWTGDYGYTF
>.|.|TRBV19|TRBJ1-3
TGTGCCAGCGAAGTCGTGAGTTTCTCTGGAAACACCATATATTTT
CASEVVSFSGNTIYF
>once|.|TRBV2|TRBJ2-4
TGTGCCAGCAGTGAATCTGCCAGGGGCAAAAACATTCAGTACTTC
CASSESARGKNIQYF
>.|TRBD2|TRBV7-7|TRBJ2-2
TGTGCCAGCAGCGCAACGGGGGGAGGCACCGGGGAGCTGTTTTTT
CASSATGGGTGELFF
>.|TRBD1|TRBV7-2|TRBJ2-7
TGTGCCAGCAGCTGGGACAGGGGGCACTACGAGCAGTACTTC
CASSWDRGHYEQYF
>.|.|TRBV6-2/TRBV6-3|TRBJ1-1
TGTGCCAGCATCCCGAGTCCTATGAACACTGAAGCTTTCTTT
CASIPSPMNTEAFF
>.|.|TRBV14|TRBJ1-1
TGTGCCAGCAGCCAAGCTACGGGGACTGAAGCTTTCTTT
CASSQATGTEAFF
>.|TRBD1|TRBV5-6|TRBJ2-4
TGTGCCAGCAGCTTGGGGACAGGGCCCATTCAGTACTTC
CASSLGTGPIQYF
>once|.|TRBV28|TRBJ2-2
TGTGCCAGCAGTTTCCACAAGAACACCGGGGAGCTGTTTTTT
CASSFHKNTGELFF
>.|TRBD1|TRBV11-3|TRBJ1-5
TGTGCCAGCAGCTTAGAGGGGACAGGGTGTCAGCCCCAGCATTTT
CASSLEGTGCQPQHF
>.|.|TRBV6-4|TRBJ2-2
TGTGCCAGCGGAAGCGAATTCGGGTCCGGGGAGCTGTTTTTT
CASGSEFGSGELFF
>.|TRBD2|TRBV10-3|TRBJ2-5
TGTGCCATCAGTGAGTCGATAGCGGGGGGCCGGGAGACCCAGTACTTC
CAISESIAGGRETQYF
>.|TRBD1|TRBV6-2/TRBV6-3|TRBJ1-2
TGTGCCAGCAGTCTCGACAGGGTCCTGATCTATGGCTACACCTTC
CASSLDRVLIYGYTF
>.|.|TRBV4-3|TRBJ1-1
TGCGCCAGCAGCCAAAAGCTACCCCCCGGGAACACTGAAGCTTTCTTT
CASSQKLPPGNTEAFF
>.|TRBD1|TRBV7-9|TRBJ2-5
TGTGCCAGCAGACGATCAAACCTGGGACAGGGGATGATAGAGACCCAGTACTTC
CASRRSNLGQGMIETQYF
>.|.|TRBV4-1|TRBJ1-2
TGCGCCAGCAGCTCAACAGGGAACCATGGCTACACCTTC
CASSSTGNHGYTF
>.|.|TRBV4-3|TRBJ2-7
TGCGCCAGCAGCCAAGTAGGAGATCGCGAGCAGTACTTC
CASSQVGDREQYF
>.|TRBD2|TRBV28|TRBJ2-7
TGTGCCAGCAGTTTCCCCTCTGGACTAGCGGCGACCTACGAGCAGTACTTC
CASSFPSGLAATYEQYF
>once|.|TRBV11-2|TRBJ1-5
TGTGCCAGCAGCTTAGATCGGGGGGCCGATCAGCCCCAGCATTTT
CASSLDRGADQPQHF
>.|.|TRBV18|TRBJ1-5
TGTGCCAGCTCACCTTTTCCGGGACATAGCAATCAGCCCCAGCATTTT
CASSPFPGHSNQPQHF
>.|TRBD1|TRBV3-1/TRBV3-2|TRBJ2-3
TGTGCCAGCAGCCAAGGGGCAGGGGGCTTGGATACGCAGTATTTT
CASSQGAGGLDTQYF
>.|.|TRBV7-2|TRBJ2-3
TGTGCCAGCAGCTTATTGGGGGCGGATACGCAGTATTTT
CASSLLGADTQYF
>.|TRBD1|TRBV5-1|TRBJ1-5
TGCGCCAGCAGCTCAACAGGGGTTGATCAGCCCCAGCATTTT
CASSSTGVDQPQHF
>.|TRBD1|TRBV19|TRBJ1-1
TGTGCCAGTACTCCGGGACAGGGGACTGAAGCTTTCTTT
CASTPGQGTEAFF
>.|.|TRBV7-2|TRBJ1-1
TGTGCCAGCAGCCCCCCCGGGGTCACTGAAGCTTTCTTT
CASSPPGVTEAFF
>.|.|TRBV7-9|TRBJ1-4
TGTGCCAGCAGGAAGCTATTGGCGGAAGGGGATGAAAAACTGTTTTTT
CASRKLLAEGDEKLFF